One and the same sample provided the 30 T cell receptor beta chains below, sequenced in a study of blood T cell repertoires in COVID-19. TCRdb's table, derived via immunoSEQ multiplex PCR, lists solely in-frame clones and lacks some. The sample lists about 140,000 clones, approximately 80% occurring once. Source material: peripheral blood. The origin of the receptors is a human donor in a cohort sampled during active COVID-19.

The chain couples TRBV18 to TRBJ2-5; 9 bases fit TRBD2. The J segment lost 0 bases and the V segment lost 1 base, leaving 6 bases of the junction unmatched. Germline lookup yields CDR1 KGHSH and CDR2 LQKENI. The length of the CDR3 is 17 residues. CDR3: CASSPQLAGWYQETQYF. As DNA, the CDR3 is TGTGCCAGCTCACCACAACTAGCGGGCTGGTACCAAGAGACCCAGTACTTC.

This clone turned up a few times. J is TRBJ2-7 and V is TRBV7-2; perhaps TRBD1 as D (7 bases). Germline V gene lookup returns CDR1 SGHTA and CDR2 FQGNSA. Trimming shortened V by 0 bases and J by 6 bases, and 12 bases separated the two germline ends. The CDR3 consists of 14 residues. CDR3 coding DNA: TGTGCCAGCAGCTTAGCGCAGGGGGGCGGCGAGCAGTACGTC. Amino acid sequence: CASSLAQGGGEQYV.

This clone was seen only a few times. The CDR3 DNA sequence: TGTGCCAGCTCGGAGGATCTCGTGTCCTACGAGCAGTACGTC. Translation gives CASSEDLVSYEQYV. The rearrangement uses TRBV6-5 and TRBJ2-7, with TRBD2 as a possible D gene (5 bases). This CDR3 is 14 amino acids long. The V and J ends lost 8 bases and 1 base respectively, with 15 bases between them. Per the germline V gene, CDR1 is MNHEY and CDR2 is SVGAGI.

This clone was observed once. V is TRBV5-4 and J is TRBJ2-5, with a weak D call TRBD1 (6 bases). The V and J ends lost 2 bases and 9 bases respectively, with 14 bases between them. Germline V gene data show CDR1 as SGHNT and CDR2 as YYREEE (reference sequence). This CDR3 has 13 residues. The CDR3 DNA sequence: TGTGCCAGCAGCTTCTTCCCCGAGGGGGCCCAGTACTTC. It translates to CASSFFPEGAQYF. Filled out from reference TRBV5-4 and TRBJ2-5, the complete variable domain reads ETGVTQSPTHLIKTRGQQVTLRCSSQSGHNTVSWYQQALGQGPQFIFQYYREEENGRGNFPPRFSGLQFPNYSSELNVNALELDDSALYLCASSFFPEGAQYFGPGTRLLVL.

The V call is TRBV27, the J call TRBJ1-4; D ambiguous. With 5 bases removed from V and 8 bases from J, the gap between germline ends came to 12 bases. CDR1 MNHEY and CDR2 SMNVEV come from the germline V gene (reference sequence). CDR3 length equals 13 residues. The CDR3 sequence is CASSPQNSEKLFF. CDR3 DNA: TGTGCCAGCAGTCCCCAGAATAGCGAAAAACTGTTTTTT. The whole variable domain, filled in from reference TRBV27 and TRBJ1-4, reads EAQVTQNPRYLITVTGKKLTVTCSQNMNHEYMSWYRQDPGLGLRQIYYSMNVEVTDKGDVPEGYKVSRKEKRNFPLILESPSPNQTSLYFCASSPQNSEKLFFGSGTQLSVL.

This clone came up a few times. V gene TRBV5-4 combines with J gene TRBJ1-6; D uncertain. Looked up from germline, CDR1 is SGHNT and CDR2 is YYREEE (reference sequence). This CDR3 region has 14 residues. The V and J ends lost 4 bases and 8 bases respectively, with 13 bases between them. The CDR3 sequence: CASSGELPYSPLHF. The CDR3, as DNA: TGTGCCAGCAGCGGAGAGCTACCTTATTCACCCCTCCACTTT. Complete variable domain (other parts from reference TRBV5-4 and TRBJ1-6): ETGVTQSPTHLIKTRGQQVTLRCSSQSGHNTVSWYQQALGQGPQFIFQYYREEENGRGNFPPRFSGLQFPNYSSELNVNALELDDSALYLCASSGELPYSPLHFGNGTRLTVT.

The chain combines TRBV3-1 (or the pseudogene TRBV3-2) with TRBJ2-1, with 12 bases fitting TRBD1. The germline V gene has CDR1 LGHDT and CDR2 YNNKEL (reference sequence). J lost 7 bases, V lost 4 bases, and 5 bases had no gene match. The CDR3 extends over 15 amino acids. The CDR3 bases are TGTGCCAGCAGCCTCGGGACAGGGGGCCATAATGAGCAGTTCTTC. Translated: CASSLGTGGHNEQFF.

V and J are TRBV24-1 and TRBJ2-1; TRBD2 aligns across 10 bases. Losses at the gene ends were 10 bases for V and 6 bases for J; bases not matched to a gene: 8. Germline CDR1 KGHDR, CDR2 SFDVKD. This CDR3 has 14 residues. CDR3 residues: CATEPGTSVNEQFF. The CDR3 nucleotides read TGTGCCACGGAACCCGGGACTAGCGTCAATGAGCAGTTCTTC.

The chain is built from TRBV7-2 and TRBJ2-5, with 10 bases identical to TRBD2. The germline gives CDR1 SGHTA, CDR2 FQGNSA. The CDR3 is 17 residues long. The junction had 8 bases not matched to a gene; V was cut back by 2 bases and J by 2 bases. CDR3 residues: CASSLMGTSATQETQYF. Here the CDR3 DNA reads TGTGCCAGCAGCTTAATGGGGACTAGCGCGACACAAGAGACCCAGTACTTC. Using reference TRBV7-2 and TRBJ2-5 for the parts outside the CDR3, the full variable domain is GAGVSQSPSNKVTEKGKDVELRCDPISGHTALYWYRQSLGQGLEFLIYFQGNSAPDKSGLPSDRFSAERTGGSVSTLTIQRTQQEDSAVYLCASSLMGTSATQETQYFGPGTRLLVL.

DNA for the CDR3: TGTGCCAGCAGCTTGCGGGGTAGCGGGAGCACCTACGAGCAGTACGTC. Translation gives CASSLRGSGSTYEQYV. The chain recombines TRBV7-8 with TRBJ2-7; 9 nucleotides agree with TRBD2. V lost 3 bases and J lost 2; bases outside the gene matches: 8. The CDR3 contains 16 residues. CDR1 and CDR2 (germline): SGHVS, FQNEAQ.

This chain joins TRBV3-1 (or the pseudogene TRBV3-2) and TRBJ2-1; TRBD2 agrees at 7 bases. Germline V lookup: CDR1 LGHDT, CDR2 YNNKEL (reference sequence). The trim removed 4 bases at V and 4 bases at J, leaving 7 bases unmatched. This CDR3 is built from 15 residues. In nucleotides, the CDR3 is TGTGCCAGCAGCCTGTCTGGCGGGGGATACAATGAGCAGTTCTTC. It translates to CASSLSGGGYNEQFF.

In DNA, the CDR3 is TGTGCCAGCTCACAAACTCGAGAAGACACCATATATTTT. It translates to CASSQTREDTIYF. The chain combines TRBV18 with TRBJ1-3; D gene ambiguous. Trimming took off 4 bases at V and 8 bases at J, with 12 bases between the two ends. Per germline, CDR1 KGHSH and CDR2 LQKENI. The CDR3 spans 13 residues.

The V gene is TRBV27, the J gene TRBJ2-1, with a weak D call TRBD2 (6 bases). Germline CDR1 reads MNHEY; CDR2 reads SMNVEV (reference sequence). Trimming left V 8 bases short and J 3 bases short, with 14 bases between. The CDR3 length is 14 residues. Here the CDR3 reads CASASEGLYNEQFF. The CDR3, as DNA: TGTGCCAGCGCCTCCGAGGGACTCTACAATGAGCAGTTCTTC.

V is TRBV4-3 and J is TRBJ1-1, with D possibly being TRBD1 (5 bases). CDR3 length: 16 residues. The germline V gene encodes CDR1 LGHNA and CDR2 YSLEER. Trimming shortened V by 1 base and J by 4 bases, and 16 bases separated the two germline ends. The CDR3: CASSQVLPREGTEAFF. The CDR3 DNA is TGCGCCAGCAGCCAAGTCCTTCCCAGGGAGGGCACTGAAGCTTTCTTT.

This clone was seen only once. The genes are TRBV18 and TRBJ2-3; TRBD1 is a possible D gene (6 bases). CDR1 is KGHSH, CDR2 LQKENI, per germline. The CDR3 is 15 amino acids. Trimming pared 3 bases from V and 3 bases from J, leaving 13 bases between. CDR3 bases: TGTGCCAGCTCACCTAGCGCAGGGGAGACAGATACGCAGTATTTT. Residues: CASSPSAGETDTQYF. Complete variable domain (other parts from reference TRBV18 and TRBJ2-3): NAGVMQNPRHLVRRRGQEARLRCSPMKGHSHVYWYRQLPEEGLKFMVYLQKENIIDESGMPKERFSAEFPKEGPSILRIQQVVRGDSAAYFCASSPSAGETDTQYFGPGTRLTVL.

This chain uses TRBV5-1 with TRBJ2-3, with TRBD2 matching 7 bases. The CDR3 is 15 amino acids. From germline, CDR1 is SGHRS and CDR2 YFSETQ. V shed 4 bases and J 3 bases; nucleotides not matched to a gene: 8. The CDR3 nucleotides are TGCGCCAGCAGCGGTGGGAGGGACGCAACAGATACGCAGTATTTT. Its translation is CASSGGRDATDTQYF.

This sequence joins TRBV11-3 and TRBJ2-3; no clear D. CDR3 length: 14 residues. CDR1 SGHNT and CDR2 YENEEA come from the germline V gene. The V and J ends lost 7 bases and 4 bases respectively, with 15 bases between them. Written as DNA, the CDR3 is TGTGCCAGCACTTTAGGTTGGGCCGCAGATACGCAGTATTTT. Translating gives CASTLGWAADTQYF.

This rearrangement joins TRBV19 to TRBJ1-4; TRBD1 aligns across 8 bases. The V segment lost 3 bases and the J segment 8 bases; nucleotides outside the gene matches: 2. This CDR3 spans 13 amino acids. Germline V gene sequence: CDR1 LNHDA, CDR2 SQIVND (reference sequence). The CDR3 spells CASSMDREEKLFF. The CDR3 region has the DNA TGTGCCAGTAGTATGGACAGGGAGGAAAAACTGTTTTTT.

The chain uses TRBV7-3 and TRBJ2-1, with D possibly TRBD2 on 6 matching bases. The V end was cut by 0 bases, the J end by 8 bases, with 11 bases between. Germline lookup yields CDR1 SGHTA and CDR2 FQGTGA. There are 14 residues in the CDR3. The CDR3 is CASSLTGREDEQFF. CDR3 DNA sequence: TGTGCCAGCAGCTTAACCGGAAGGGAGGATGAGCAGTTCTTC. The full variable domain, its missing parts supplied by reference TRBV7-3 and TRBJ2-1, is GAGVSQTPSNKVTEKGKYVELRCDPISGHTALYWYRQSLGQGPEFLIYFQGTGAADDSGLPNDRFFAVRPEGSVSTLKIQRTERGDSAVYLCASSLTGREDEQFFGPGTRLTVL.

This clone was recorded a few times. The chain uses TRBV3-1 (or the pseudogene TRBV3-2) and TRBJ1-6; TRBD1 might be the D (6 bases). V shed 3 bases and J shed 7 bases, with 10 bases lying between them. This CDR3 spans 14 amino acids. The germline V gene has CDR1 LGHDT and CDR2 YNNKEL (reference sequence). The CDR3 spells CASSQGRGNSPLHF. As DNA, the CDR3 is TGTGCCAGCAGCCAGGGCAGGGGAAATTCACCCCTCCACTTT.

This rearrangement joins TRBV18 to TRBJ1-3, with D possibly TRBD1 on 6 matching bases. The CDR3 length is 17 residues. Germline CDR1 and CDR2: KGHSH and LQKENI. The V gene lost 3 bases and the J gene lost 4 bases, with 19 bases spanning the gap. The CDR3 coding sequence is TGTGCCAGCTCACCGGCCGGGGGGACATCCTCCGGAAACACCATATATTTT. Translated, it gives CASSPAGGTSSGNTIYF.

The chain combines TRBV2 with TRBJ2-2; TRBD2 matches at 10 bases. CDR3 length equals 15 residues. The V gene end was trimmed by 7 bases and the J gene end by 6 bases; junction bases not matched to a gene: 8. Germline V gene lookup returns CDR1 SNHLY and CDR2 FYNNEI. CDR3 loop: CASNRLAGDAGELFF. In DNA form, the CDR3 reads TGTGCCAGCAACCGGCTAGCGGGAGATGCCGGGGAGCTGTTTTTT.

The rearrangement joins TRBV5-4 to TRBJ2-7; 10 bases map to TRBD1. Per the germline V gene, CDR1 is SGHNT and CDR2 is YYREEE (reference sequence). The CDR3 is 14 residues long. V trimming: 1 base; J trimming: 7 bases; junction bases outside the gene matches: 5. CDR3 nucleotide sequence: TGTGCCAGCAGCTTGTGGGACAGGGGAGGAGAGCAGTACTTC. It translates to CASSLWDRGGEQYF.

The chain recombines TRBV14 with TRBJ1-3, with a possible D match to TRBD1 (5 bases). The CDR3 consists of 14 residues. Trimming took off 4 bases at V and 0 bases at J, with 7 bases between the two ends. CDR1 is SGHDN and CDR2 is FVKESK in the germline V gene. In DNA, the CDR3 is TGTGCCAGCAGCCCTGACAGCTCTGGAAACACCATATATTTT. Its protein is CASSPDSSGNTIYF.

The CDR3 DNA reads as TGCAGCGTTGAAGGGGGGACAGGGGTTCGAAATGAAGCTTTCTTT. Translation gives CSVEGGTGVRNEAFF. This chain uses TRBV29-1 with TRBJ1-1, with 10 positions matching TRBD1. Germline V lookup: CDR1 SQVTM, CDR2 ANQGSEA. With 1 base clipped from V and 7 bases from J, the junction kept 9 bases outside the gene matches. The CDR3 runs 15 residues.

This chain connects TRBV3-1 (or the pseudogene TRBV3-2) to TRBJ2-5; D is possibly TRBD1 (6 bases). Germline CDR1 and CDR2: LGHDT and YNNKEL (reference sequence). V lost 0 bases and J lost 2, with 13 bases in between. The CDR3 has 16 amino acids. The CDR3 here is CASSQDGRGRQETQYF. CDR3 coding DNA: TGTGCCAGCAGCCAAGATGGCAGGGGCCGGCAAGAGACCCAGTACTTC.

This clone showed up just a few times. The rearrangement joins TRBV6-6 to TRBJ2-1, with 9 positions matching TRBD2. Per the germline V gene, CDR1 is MNHNY and CDR2 is SVGAGI (reference sequence). Trimming took 6 bases from V and 3 from J; bases not matched to a gene: 3. This CDR3 spans 14 amino acids. The CDR3 nucleotides read TGTGCCAGCAGGGGCGGGGGGGTCTACAATGAGCAGTTCTTC. Residues: CASRGGGVYNEQFF.

This clone was counted at least ten times. The gene calls are TRBV4-2 and TRBJ1-2; D is unclear. Per germline, CDR1 LGHNA and CDR2 YNFKEQ. Trimming pared 0 bases from V and 6 bases from J, leaving 14 bases between. CDR3 length equals 15 residues. DNA for the CDR3: TGTGCCAGCAGCCAAGATTTGAGTGGCGGGCATGGCTACACCTTC. Amino acids: CASSQDLSGGHGYTF.

J is TRBJ1-6 and V is TRBV30; D possibly corresponds to TRBD1 (5 bases). V was trimmed by 0 bases and J by 7 bases, leaving 7 bases between them. The CDR3 length is 13 residues. CDR1 and CDR2 (germline): GTSNPN, SVGIG (reference sequence). The CDR3 loop reads CAWSVQANSPLHF. CDR3 in DNA: TGTGCCTGGAGTGTACAGGCGAATTCACCCCTCCACTTT. The whole variable domain, filled in from reference TRBV30 and TRBJ1-6, reads SQTIHQWPATLVQPVGSPLSLECTVEGTSNPNLYWYRQAAGRGLQLLFYSVGIGQISSEVPQNLSASRPQDRQFILSSKKLLLSDSGFYLCAWSVQANSPLHFGNGTRLTVT.

V gene TRBV2 combines with J gene TRBJ2-3; TRBD2 matches at 9 bases. The V gene end was trimmed by 7 bases and the J gene end by 3 bases; junction bases not matched to a gene: 5. The length of the CDR3 is 14 residues. Per the germline V gene, CDR1 is SNHLY and CDR2 is FYNNEI. CDR3 nucleotides: TGTGCCAGCATAGGCGGGAGGGGGACAGATACGCAGTATTTT. This sequence encodes CASIGGRGTDTQYF.